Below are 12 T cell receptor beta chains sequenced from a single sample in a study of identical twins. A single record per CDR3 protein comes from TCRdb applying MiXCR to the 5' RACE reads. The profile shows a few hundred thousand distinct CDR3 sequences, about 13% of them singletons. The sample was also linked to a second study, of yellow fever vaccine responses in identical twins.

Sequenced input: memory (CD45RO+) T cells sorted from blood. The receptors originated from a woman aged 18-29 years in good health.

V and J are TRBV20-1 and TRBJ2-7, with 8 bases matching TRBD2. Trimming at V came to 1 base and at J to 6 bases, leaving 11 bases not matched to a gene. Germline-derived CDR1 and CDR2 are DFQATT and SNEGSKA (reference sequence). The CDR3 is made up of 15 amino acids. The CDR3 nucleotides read TGCAGTGCTAGAGGGGTGGCGGGAGGTTTGAGCGAGCAGTACTTC. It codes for CSARGVAGGLSEQYF.

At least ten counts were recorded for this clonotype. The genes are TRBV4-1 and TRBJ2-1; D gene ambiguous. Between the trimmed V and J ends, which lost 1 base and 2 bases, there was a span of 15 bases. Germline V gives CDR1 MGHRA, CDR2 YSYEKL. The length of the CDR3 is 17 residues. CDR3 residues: CASSQGDLIHPYNEQFF. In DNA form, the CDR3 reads TGCGCCAGCAGCCAAGGAGATTTAATCCACCCCTACAATGAGCAGTTCTTC.

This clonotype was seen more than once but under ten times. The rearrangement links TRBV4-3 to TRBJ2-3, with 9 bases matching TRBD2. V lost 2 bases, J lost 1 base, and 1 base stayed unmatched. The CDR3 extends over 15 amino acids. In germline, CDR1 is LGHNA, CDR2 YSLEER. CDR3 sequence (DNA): TGCGCCAGCAGCCAATCTAGCGGGGGCACAGATACGCAGTATTTT. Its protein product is CASSQSSGGTDTQYF.

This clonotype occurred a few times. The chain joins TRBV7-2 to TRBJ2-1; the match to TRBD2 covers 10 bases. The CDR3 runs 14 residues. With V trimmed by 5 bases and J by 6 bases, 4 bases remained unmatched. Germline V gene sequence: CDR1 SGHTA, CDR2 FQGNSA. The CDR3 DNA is TGTGCCAGCAGCCGAGCGGGAGGGGTCAATGAGCAGTTCTTC. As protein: CASSRAGGVNEQFF.

The CDR3 DNA reads TGTGCCAGCAGCACAGACAGGGAGGCCTACGAGCAGTACTTC. The encoded protein is CASSTDREAYEQYF. The chain is built from TRBV7-2 and TRBJ2-7; maybe TRBD1 (7 bases). Trimming cost V 5 bases and J 2 bases, with 13 bases left between them. The CDR3 loop spans 14 amino acids. CDR1 SGHTA and CDR2 FQGNSA come from the germline V gene.

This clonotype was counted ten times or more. For the CDR3, the DNA is TGTGCCAGCAGCCAAGTGGGTCGGTCTGGAAACACCATATATTTT. Amino acids: CASSQVGRSGNTIYF. The V gene is TRBV3-1, the J gene TRBJ1-3; D is unresolved. The ends were cut back, 1 base at V and 1 base at J, with 8 bases in the middle. CDR3 size: 15 residues. Looked up from germline, CDR1 is LGHDT and CDR2 is YNNKEL (reference sequence).

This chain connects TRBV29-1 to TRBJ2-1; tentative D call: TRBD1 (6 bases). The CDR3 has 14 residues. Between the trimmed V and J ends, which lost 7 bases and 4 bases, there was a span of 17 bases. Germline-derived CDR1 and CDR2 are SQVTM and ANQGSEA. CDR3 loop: CSGAVRTAYNEQFF. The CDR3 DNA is TGCAGCGGAGCCGTTCGGACAGCTTACAATGAGCAGTTCTTC.

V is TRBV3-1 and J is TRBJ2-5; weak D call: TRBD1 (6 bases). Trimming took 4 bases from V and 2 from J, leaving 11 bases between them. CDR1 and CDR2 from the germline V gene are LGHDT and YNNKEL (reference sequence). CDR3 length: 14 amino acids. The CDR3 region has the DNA TGTGCCAGCAGCCCGTTGAGGGGGCAAGAGACCCAGTACTTC. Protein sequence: CASSPLRGQETQYF.

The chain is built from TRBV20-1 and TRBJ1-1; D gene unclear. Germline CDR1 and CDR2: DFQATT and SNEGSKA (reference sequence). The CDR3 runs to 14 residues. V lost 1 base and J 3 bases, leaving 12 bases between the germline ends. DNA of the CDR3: TGCAGTGCTAGAGCTCTGGACCGATACACTGAAGCTTTCTTT. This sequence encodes CSARALDRYTEAFF.

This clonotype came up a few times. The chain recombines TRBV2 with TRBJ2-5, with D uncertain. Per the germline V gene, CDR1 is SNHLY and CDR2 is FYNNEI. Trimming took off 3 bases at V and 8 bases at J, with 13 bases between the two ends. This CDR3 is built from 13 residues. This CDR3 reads CASSDNDGQTQYF. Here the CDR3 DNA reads TGTGCCAGCAGTGATAACGATGGGCAAACCCAGTACTTC.

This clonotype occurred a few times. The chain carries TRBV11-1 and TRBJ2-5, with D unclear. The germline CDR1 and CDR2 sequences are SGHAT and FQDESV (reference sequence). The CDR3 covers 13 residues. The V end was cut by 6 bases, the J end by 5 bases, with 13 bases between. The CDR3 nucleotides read TGTGCCAGCAGACCCGACCCAAAGGAGACCCAGTACTTC. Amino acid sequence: CASRPDPKETQYF.

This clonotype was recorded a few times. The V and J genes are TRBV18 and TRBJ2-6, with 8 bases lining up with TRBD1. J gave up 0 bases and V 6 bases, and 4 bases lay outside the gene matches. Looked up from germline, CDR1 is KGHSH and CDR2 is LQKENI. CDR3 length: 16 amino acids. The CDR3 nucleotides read TGTGCCAGCTCCCCCGACAGGGGCTCTGGGGCCAACGTCCTGACTTTC. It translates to CASSPDRGSGANVLTF. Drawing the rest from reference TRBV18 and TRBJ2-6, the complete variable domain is NAGVMQNPRHLVRRRGQEARLRCSPMKGHSHVYWYRQLPEEGLKFMVYLQKENIIDESGMPKERFSAEFPKEGPSILRIQQVVRGDSAAYFCASSPDRGSGANVLTFGAGSRLTVL.